This T cell receptor (beta chain) was found in a study of blood T cell repertoires in COVID-19. About the study: In each case, the material was cDNA or gDNA derived from T cells, B-cell-depleted T cells, or PBMCs.

With V trimmed by 6 bases and J by 0 bases, 3 bases remained unmatched. This CDR3 region has 15 residues. The germline gives CDR1 SGHTA, CDR2 FQGNSA. Authors' analysis steps: Nucleated cell counts were estimated from reference gene primer amplification. Clones were read by immunoSEQ multiplex PCR, and TCRdb kept only the in-frame ones, dropping some. V and J calls and clone size come straight from that table; D and trimming were deduced from the DNA. The sample includes tens of thousands of clones, approximately 71% seen only once; the top ten take approximately 2.5%. Input material: peripheral blood. The clonotype originates from a man in his 70s with COVID-19, enrolled during active disease. The chain links TRBV7-2 to TRBJ2-3, with 10 bases identical to TRBD2. The CDR3 DNA reads TGTGCCAGCAGGAGGACTAGCGGTAGCACAGATACGCAGTATTTT. This gives the protein CASRRTSGSTDTQYF.